Listed here is a single TCR beta chain. What it binds is unknown. V was clipped by 2 bases and J by 6 bases, with 14 bases between them. This CDR3 spans 14 amino acids. Germline values: CDR1 MNHEY, CDR2 SVGAGI. The data originate from a study of cytomegalovirus exposure and HLA in healthy donors. Overall study: An early release of data contained roughly 90 million unique TCRs, which came from HLA-typed donors.

Study-level points and caveats: Reports indicated that the classifier achieved high specificity and sensitivity in diagnosing cytomegalovirus status. Cytomegalovirus-associated TCR beta chains were listed, numbering 150 to 200.

The PCR used 60 Vbeta and 13 Jbeta primers. The protocol was immunoSEQ multiplex PCR, while the TCRdb copy is restricted to in-frame clones and leaves out a portion. The sample shows 150,000 or so clones, 70% to 80% of them seen only once. Sequenced input: PBMCs. V and J are TRBV6-5 and TRBJ2-7; possibly TRBD1 for D (5 bases). The TCR comes from a man between 40 and 49 years old in good health and CMV-seronegative. CDR3 sequence: CASSYGQGAVEQYF. CDR3 nucleotides: TGTGCCAGCAGTTACGGCCAGGGCGCGGTCGAGCAGTACTTC.